This T cell receptor beta chain was captured by sequencing in a study of CD8+CD57+ T cells in acquired aplastic anemia. Whole-study context: Across the sorted CD4+ and CD8+ cells, DNA amounts averaged roughly 3 ug. CD4+ cells from healthy donors averaged roughly 10 million reads. General study points: In CD8+ cells, Simpson's diversity showed no significant difference between patients and controls.

This CDR3 has 13 amino acids. V was clipped by 4 bases and J by 5 bases, with 12 bases between them. The germline V gene has CDR1 SGHNT and CDR2 YYREEE (reference sequence). Profiling of TCR beta VDJ combinations and CDR3 sequences used genomic DNA as template. TCRdb passed the reads through MiXCR, listing each CDR3 protein once. The sample holds some 410,000 distinct CDR3 sequences; approximately 70% are singletons and the top ten take around 4%. As concerns this clonotype: What it binds is not known.

V and J are TRBV5-4 and TRBJ2-5, with D possibly TRBD2 on 6 matching bases. This sequence originates from a human donor in good health, serving as a control. Material: sorted CD4+, CD8+, or CD8+CD57+ T cells (not recorded which) from PBMCs. The DNA of the CDR3 is TGTGCCAGCAGCCCAACGGGACTGGAGACCCAGTACTTC. The encoded protein is CASSPTGLETQYF.